The sequence of this T cell receptor beta chain was determined in a study of CXCR3-negative and CXCR3-positive naive CD8 T cells. The authors made the TRB cDNA libraries by 5' RACE using UMI labels. With the 5' RACE reads reprocessed, TCRdb shows one record per CDR3 protein and no DNA. The listing contains approximately 96,000 distinct CDR3 sequences. This CDR3 is 12 amino acids long. In germline, CDR1 is ENHRY, CDR2 SYGVKD. Sorting was done in triplicate for each CD8+ T cell subset (under 330,000 cells each). Details on this clonotype: Its antigen is still unknown.

Notes on the study in general: CXCR3-positive naive cells carried more hydrophobic TRB CDR3s than CXCR3-negative naive cells did. Memory CD8+ cells showed much lower diversity, while both naive subsets were comparably high.

The gene calls are TRBV10-3 and TRBJ2-7; the TCRdb call, TRBD1, lacks DNA for checking. The TCR originated in a human donor in good health. Some clones in this sample may be carry-over from other donors' samples. Sample: naive CXCR3+ CD8+ T cells from blood. The sample's subset: CD45RO-CCR7+CD27+CD95- naive CD8+ T cells expressing CXCR3 (TNR3+). The CDR3 region is CANGQGPYEQYF.